Following are 18 T cell receptor beta chains from one sample sequenced in a study of blood T cell repertoires in COVID-19. Clones were read by immunoSEQ multiplex PCR, and TCRdb kept only the in-frame ones, dropping some. The repertoire has around 250,000 clones, about 82% of them found once; the top ten carry approximately 9%. The sample was PBMCs or T cells enriched from blood (not recorded which). The receptors were sampled from a woman aged 45-65 years with acute COVID-19.

The chain uses TRBV30 and TRBJ1-5, with D maybe TRBD1 (6 bases). The CDR3 runs to 15 residues. V was cut by 2 bases and J by 3 bases, with 14 bases left in between. Germline values: CDR1 GTSNPN, CDR2 SVGIG (reference sequence). The CDR3 is CAWSRAGANNQPQHF. As DNA, the CDR3 is TGTGCCTGGAGTCGCGCGGGGGCTAACAATCAGCCCCAGCATTTT.

The chain recombines TRBV7-2 with TRBJ2-7; D may be TRBD2 (5 bases). Germline lookup yields CDR1 SGHTA and CDR2 FQGNSA. Trimming removed 5 bases from V and 0 bases from J, with 14 bases in between. CDR3 length: 15 residues. The DNA of the CDR3 is TGTGCCAGCAGCCGTACGAGCGGCCTCTCCTACGAGCAGTACTTC. It encodes CASSRTSGLSYEQYF.

The chain has TRBV7-2 and TRBJ2-5; tentative D call: TRBD2 (6 bases). This CDR3 region has 14 residues. Deletions cut 5 bases from V and 5 bases from J, with 15 bases between. Germline-derived CDR1 and CDR2 are SGHTA and FQGNSA. DNA for the CDR3: TGTGCCAGCAGCGGGCGGGGTGTAAGGGAGACCCAGTACTTC. Protein sequence: CASSGRGVRETQYF.

V usage is TRBV19 and J usage is TRBJ2-2, with D perhaps matching TRBD1 (6 bases). The germline V gene encodes CDR1 LNHDA and CDR2 SQIVND (reference sequence). V dropped 7 bases and J dropped 2 bases, with 8 bases sitting between them. CDR3 length: 13 amino acids. The CDR3 coding sequence is TGTGCCAGTACGGGACAAAACACCGGGGAGCTGTTTTTT. This sequence encodes CASTGQNTGELFF.

This chain's CDR3 is CASSVATGTSGGARDTGELFF. CDR3 coding DNA: TGTGCCAGCAGCGTAGCTACTGGGACTAGCGGGGGGGCCAGGGACACCGGGGAGCTGTTTTTT. J is TRBJ2-2 and V is TRBV9; 16 nucleotides align to TRBD2. This CDR3 spans 21 amino acids. The germline gives CDR1 SGDLS, CDR2 YYNGEE. The junction had 11 bases not matched to a gene; V was cut back by 0 bases and J by 3 bases.

The chain has TRBV5-4 and TRBJ1-1; 9 positions agree with TRBD1. V lost 4 bases to trimming and J lost 3 bases; unmatched junction nucleotides: 7. CDR3 size: 15 residues. Germline V gene lookup returns CDR1 SGHNT and CDR2 YYREEE (reference sequence). CDR3 sequence (DNA): TGTGCCAGCAGCGCAAGACAGGGGGAGTACACTGAAGCTTTCTTT. It specifies CASSARQGEYTEAFF.

The chain carries TRBV19 and TRBJ2-7, with 8 bases that match TRBD1. The germline CDR1 and CDR2 sequences are LNHDA and SQIVND (reference sequence). CDR3 length: 16 amino acids. J lost 2 bases, V lost 6 bases, and 12 bases had no gene match. CDR3 loop: CASSTGATGDPYEQYF. CDR3 coding DNA: TGTGCCAGTAGCACGGGGGCGACAGGGGATCCCTACGAGCAGTACTTC.

This clone showed up just once. The chain employs TRBV7-2 and TRBJ1-2, with no clear D. The V end lost 5 bases, the J end lost 1 base, and 8 bases lay between the germline ends. The CDR3 loop spans 13 amino acids. Germline lookup yields CDR1 SGHTA and CDR2 FQGNSA. This CDR3 reads CASSIDNNYGYTF. DNA of the CDR3: TGTGCCAGCAGCATAGACAATAACTATGGCTACACCTTC.

The chain recombines TRBV30 with TRBJ2-7; the match to TRBD1 covers 9 bases. Germline-derived CDR1 and CDR2 are GTSNPN and SVGIG (reference sequence). J was trimmed by 5 bases and V by 2 bases; bases with no gene match: 4. The CDR3 length is 13 residues. CDR3 nucleotides: TGTGCCTGGAGTCTCGGACAGGGGAACGAGCAGTACTTC. This gives the protein CAWSLGQGNEQYF.

This rearrangement joins TRBV7-9 to TRBJ2-6; D is perhaps TRBD1 (5 bases). Trimming left V 7 bases short and J 1 base short, with 20 bases between. CDR1 and CDR2 (germline): SEHNR, FQNEAQ (reference sequence). CDR3 size: 18 residues. CDR3 sequence (DNA): TGTGCCAGCACCCGTTGGGGCGGACCTTCTTCTGGGGCCAACGTCCTGACTTTC. This encodes CASTRWGGPSSGANVLTF.

This clone was seen a handful of times. The chain uses TRBV6-5 and TRBJ1-5; 8 bases line up with TRBD1. This CDR3 region has 14 residues. Losses at the gene ends were 6 bases for V and 6 bases for J; bases not matched to a gene: 7. Germline CDR1 and CDR2: MNHEY and SVGAGI. The CDR3 sequence: CASRSGQGGQPQHF. DNA of the CDR3: TGTGCCAGCAGAAGTGGACAGGGCGGTCAGCCCCAGCATTTT.

The chain carries TRBV19 and TRBJ1-1; possible D gene TRBD1, 5 bases. The ends were cut back, 1 base at V and 6 bases at J, with 15 bases in the middle. In germline, CDR1 is LNHDA, CDR2 SQIVND (reference sequence). The CDR3 is made up of 15 amino acids. CDR3 amino acids: CASSIGAGGSAEAFF. For the CDR3, the DNA is TGTGCCAGTAGTATAGGGGCCGGGGGAAGTGCTGAAGCTTTCTTT.

This clone was found once. The CDR3 DNA reads as TGTGCCAGCAGTAAGACAGGGAGCTCCTACAATGAGCAGTTCTTC. This sequence encodes CASSKTGSSYNEQFF. The chain carries TRBV6-2 or TRBV6-3 and TRBJ2-1; 7 bases are a match to TRBD1. Per germline, CDR1 MNHEY and CDR2 SVGEGT. With 5 bases clipped from V and 0 bases from J, the junction kept 4 bases outside the gene matches. The CDR3 has 15 amino acids.

This sequence joins TRBV6-5 and TRBJ1-1; 8 bases map to TRBD1. Germline V gene data show CDR1 as MNHEY and CDR2 as SVGAGI. This CDR3 contains 14 residues. With 2 bases clipped from V and 3 bases from J, the junction kept 2 bases outside the gene matches. The CDR3 region is CASSYDRGYTEAFF. The CDR3 coding sequence is TGTGCCAGCAGTTACGACAGGGGATACACTGAAGCTTTCTTT.

CDR3 bases: TGTGCCAGCGTTGCCCCGGGGGAAGCGGAAAAACTGTTTTTT. Its protein is CASVAPGEAEKLFF. V is TRBV6-5 and J is TRBJ1-4; D possibly corresponds to TRBD1 (5 bases). The CDR3 runs to 14 residues. The ends were cut back, 8 bases at V and 8 bases at J, with 18 bases in the middle. Germline-derived CDR1 and CDR2 are MNHEY and SVGAGI.

This chain links TRBV19 with TRBJ2-1; tentatively, D is TRBD2 (5 bases). V lost 6 bases and J 7 bases, leaving 10 bases between the germline ends. In germline, CDR1 is LNHDA, CDR2 SQIVND (reference sequence). The length of the CDR3 is 12 residues. The CDR3 DNA reads as TGTGCCAGTAGAGAGGGTGTGAATGAGCAGTTCTTC. Amino acids: CASREGVNEQFF.

V usage is TRBV2 and J usage is TRBJ1-2, with D maybe TRBD1 (5 bases). There are 14 residues in the CDR3. The V and J ends lost 6 bases and 5 bases respectively, with 16 bases between them. Germline loops: CDR1 SNHLY, CDR2 FYNNEI. The CDR3 nucleotides read TGTGCCAGCAGATTGACAGCACCCACATATGGCTACACCTTC. Its translation: CASRLTAPTYGYTF. Together with reference TRBV2 and TRBJ1-2, the CDR3 gives the full variable domain: EPEVTQTPSHQVTQMGQEVILRCVPISNHLYFYWYRQILGQKVEFLVSFYNNEISEKSEIFDDQFSVERPDGSNFTLKIRSTKLEDSAMYFCASRLTAPTYGYTFGSGTRLTVV.

This sequence joins TRBV5-1 and TRBJ1-2, with TRBD1 as a possible D gene (6 bases). The CDR3 covers 16 residues. CDR1 is SGHRS and CDR2 is YFSETQ in the germline V gene. V lost 0 bases and J lost 0, with 12 bases in between. Written as DNA, the CDR3 is TGCGCCAGCAGCTTGGCGATCCAGGGGACTAACTATGGCTACACCTTC. This translates into CASSLAIQGTNYGYTF.